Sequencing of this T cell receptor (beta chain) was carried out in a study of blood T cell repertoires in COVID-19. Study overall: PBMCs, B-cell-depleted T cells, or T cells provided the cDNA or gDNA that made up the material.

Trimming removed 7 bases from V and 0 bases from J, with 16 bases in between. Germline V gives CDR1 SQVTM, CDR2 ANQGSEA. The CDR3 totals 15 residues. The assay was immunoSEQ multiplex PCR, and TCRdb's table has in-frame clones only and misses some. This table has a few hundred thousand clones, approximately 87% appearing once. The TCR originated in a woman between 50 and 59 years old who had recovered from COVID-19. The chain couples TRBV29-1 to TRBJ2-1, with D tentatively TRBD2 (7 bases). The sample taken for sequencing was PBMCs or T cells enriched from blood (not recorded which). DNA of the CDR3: TGCAGCGCACCCCGGCGGGGGCCCTCCTACAATGAGCAGTTCTTC. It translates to CSAPRRGPSYNEQFF.